Shown below are 7 T cell receptor beta chains from a single sample sequenced in a study of PD-1 blockade in classical Hodgkin lymphoma. TCRdb's copy holds only in-frame clones and misses some; the assay was immunoSEQ multiplex PCR. The data hold approximately 29,000 clones, with approximately 80% observed a single time. Time point of the sample: cycle 4 day 1 (C4D1), after 6 weeks of nivolumab. After autologous stem cell transplantation all patients relapsed, and prior brentuximab vedotin exposure differed between cohorts. Specimen: peripheral blood mononuclear cells (PBMCs), collected before the fourth cycle of nivolumab. These receptors were collected from a human donor with classical Hodgkin lymphoma.

This clone has just a few counts. The chain employs TRBV4-2 and TRBJ2-5; 15 positions match TRBD2. Germline-derived CDR1 and CDR2 are LGHNA and YNFKEQ. There are 19 residues in the CDR3. V lost 2 bases, J lost 2 bases, and 9 bases stayed unmatched. The CDR3 DNA follows: TGTGCCAGCAGCCAACGGTGGCCAGGGACTAGCGGGGGGCAAGAGACCCAGTACTTC. This encodes CASSQRWPGTSGGQETQYF.

The chain employs TRBV5-1 and TRBJ1-6; D uncertain. The CDR3 loop spans 16 amino acids. CDR1 is SGHRS and CDR2 is YFSETQ in the germline V gene. V gave up 0 bases and J gave up 5 bases, with 12 bases separating them. The CDR3 sequence is CASSLDRVENNSPLHF. DNA of the CDR3: TGCGCCAGCAGCTTGGACCGGGTGGAGAATAATTCACCCCTCCACTTT.

The V call is TRBV9, the J call TRBJ1-3; no reliable D call. This CDR3 is 16 amino acids long. The ends were cut back, 3 bases at V and 4 bases at J, with 17 bases in the middle. Germline assignment: CDR1 SGDLS and CDR2 YYNGEE. CDR3 DNA sequence: TGTGCCAGCAGCGGGGGAAGCAACTCTCGGGGAAACACCATATATTTT. This codes for CASSGGSNSRGNTIYF.

The genes are TRBV6-6 and TRBJ1-4, with a weak D call TRBD1 (6 bases). Germline-derived CDR1 and CDR2 are MNHNY and SVGAGI (reference sequence). CDR3 size: 15 residues. V was clipped by 5 bases and J by 7 bases, with 17 bases between them. CDR3: CASSISGEKSEKLFF. The CDR3 nucleotides are TGTGCCAGCAGTATCTCAGGGGAGAAAAGTGAAAAACTGTTTTTT.

The chain employs TRBV7-2 and TRBJ2-7; D possibly corresponds to TRBD1 (6 bases). V shed 5 bases and J shed 7 bases, with 18 bases lying between them. Germline CDR1 SGHTA, CDR2 FQGNSA. CDR3 length equals 14 residues. The DNA of the CDR3 is TGTGCCAGCAGCCCGGGACAAGTCGACGTGGAGCAGTACTTC. Translated, it gives CASSPGQVDVEQYF. The complete variable domain, with remaining parts taken from reference TRBV7-2 and TRBJ2-7, reads GAGVSQSPSNKVTEKGKDVELRCDPISGHTALYWYRQSLGQGLEFLIYFQGNSAPDKSGLPSDRFSAERTGGSVSTLTIQRTQQEDSAVYLCASSPGQVDVEQYFGPGTRLTVT.

The chain employs TRBV5-4 and TRBJ2-5; D remains unclear. The CDR3 consists of 14 residues. The germline V gene encodes CDR1 SGHNT and CDR2 YYREEE (reference sequence). V dropped 1 base and J dropped 2 bases, with 9 bases sitting between them. This CDR3 reads CASSLPGRQETQYF. CDR3 bases: TGTGCCAGCAGCTTGCCCGGGCGGCAAGAGACCCAGTACTTC.

The chain has TRBV5-4 and TRBJ2-6, with 12 nucleotides matching TRBD1. In germline, CDR1 is SGHNT, CDR2 YYREEE (reference sequence). The CDR3 contains 20 residues. The V and J ends lost 3 bases and 1 base, in that order; junction bases with no gene match: 11. The CDR3 region has the DNA TGTGCCAGCAGCTCCACCTCGGGACAGGGGGCCAGATCTGGGGCCAACGTCCTGACTTTC. It is translated as CASSSTSGQGARSGANVLTF. The variable domain in full, with the rest retrieved from reference TRBV5-4 and TRBJ2-6, is ETGVTQSPTHLIKTRGQQVTLRCSSQSGHNTVSWYQQALGQGPQFIFQYYREEENGRGNFPPRFSGLQFPNYSSELNVNALELDDSALYLCASSSTSGQGARSGANVLTFGAGSRLTVL.